This T cell receptor (beta chain) is drawn from a study of blood T cells in healthy people across ages. This clonotype was detected only a few times. Trimming removed 6 bases from V and 7 bases from J; junction bases left unmatched: 9. CDR3 length equals 16 residues. Germline V lookup: CDR1 SGHTA, CDR2 FQGNSA. Each donor supplied roughly 10 milliliters of peripheral blood. A J-beta primer mix and a sample-barcoded 5' primer were used in a second PCR of about 6 to 12 cycles. TCRdb reprocessed the 5' RACE reads with MiXCR, giving one entry per CDR3 protein. The data hold about 930,000 distinct CDR3 sequences, with about 28% observed a single time. Separately, the same data were catalogued under a study of T cells of mothers and their children.

The sample comprised blood. The clonotype was recovered from a woman in her thirties or forties in good health. The chain recombines TRBV7-2 with TRBJ1-6; TRBD1 matches at 10 bases. The CDR3 sequence is CASSPRGTGANSPLHF. The CDR3 nucleotides read TGTGCCAGCAGTCCAAGGGGGACAGGGGCAAATTCACCCCTCCACTTT.